This T cell receptor beta chain came from a study of blood T cells in healthy people across ages. Primed by a sample-barcoded 5' primer and a J-beta primer mix, a second PCR proceeded for about 7 to 11 cycles. One entry per CDR3 protein results from TCRdb running MiXCR on the 5' RACE reads. Of about a million distinct CDR3 sequences detected, 51% appear once; the ten largest clones hold about 20%. This clonotype occurred a few times. V was pared by 7 bases and J by 5 bases, with 9 bases of the junction left unmatched. CDR1 and CDR2 from the germline V gene are MGHDK and SYGVNS. The CDR3 is 14 amino acids.

The clonotype was recovered from a woman in her sixties in good health. The chain is built from TRBV25-1 and TRBJ2-7; 9 bases map to TRBD2. The specimen sequenced was blood. For the CDR3, the DNA is TGTGCCAGCACACCTAGCGGGGTCAGGGACGAGCAGTACTTC. It is translated as CASTPSGVRDEQYF.